The table lists the clone carrying this T cell receptor (beta chain) with a few counts. Its antigen is still unknown. PCR amplification relied on 60 Vbeta primers (plus 13 Jbeta primers). Profiling relied on immunoSEQ multiplex PCR, and the TCRdb table lists in-frame clones only, not all of them. The table shows 150,000 to 200,000 clones, with around 75% occurring only once. This record comes from a study of cytomegalovirus exposure and HLA in healthy donors. The germline V gene encodes CDR1 MNHEY and CDR2 SMNVEV (reference sequence). This CDR3 spans 17 amino acids. Trimming took 4 bases from V and 4 from J; bases not matched to a gene: 13. Study findings and constraints: Reportedly, diagnosis of cytomegalovirus status by the classifier showed high specificity and sensitivity. Among CMV-associated TCR beta chains, most appeared HLA-restricted in a later analysis. Later analysis found that TCR beta chains associated with HLA were more clonally expanded than other, equally common chains.

The origin of this receptor is a woman aged 25 to 39 in good health and CMV-seronegative. The chain links TRBV27 to TRBJ2-7, with 10 bases lining up with TRBD2. Sequencing used PBMCs. The CDR3 loop reads CASSSYPTSGMGYEQYF. The CDR3 nucleotides read TGTGCCAGCAGTTCTTACCCTACTAGCGGGATGGGTTACGAGCAGTACTTC.